A single sample is the source of the 23 T cell receptor beta chains below, sequenced in a study of molecular identifiers for immune sequencing clone quantification. TCRdb passed the PCR reads through MiXCR, listing each CDR3 protein once. The data hold under 800,000 distinct CDR3 sequences, with about 25% observed a single time. Specimen: naive CD8+ T cells from blood, with Jurkat cell RNA spiked in. Stated subset: FACS-sorted CD8+CD4-CCR7+CD45RA+ naive T cells. The receptors originated from a human donor in good health. Some libraries in this study had Jurkat cell RNA spiked in.

This clonotype has a count of ten or more. The rearrangement uses TRBV5-1 and TRBJ2-7; 10 positions agree with TRBD2. The germline V gene encodes CDR1 SGHRS and CDR2 YFSETQ. Germline trimming cut 2 bases from V and 2 bases from J; bases unmatched to any gene: 4. CDR3 length: 15 residues. CDR3 coding DNA: TGCGCCAGCAGCTTTACTAGCGGGGTGACCTACGAGCAGTACTTC. It encodes CASSFTSGVTYEQYF.

In the case of this clonotype: It is likely a read error, because the conserved phenylalanine at the end of the CDR3 is missing. V and J are TRBV4-1 and TRBJ2-7, with a tentative D call TRBD2 (6 bases). Trimming took off 0 bases at V and 3 bases at J, with 9 bases between the two ends. This CDR3 spans 14 amino acids. The germline V gene encodes CDR1 MGHRA and CDR2 YSYEKL. CDR3 sequence reads: CASSQEEGYYEQYI. The CDR3 DNA reads as TGCGCCAGCAGCCAAGAGGAGGGGTACTACGAGCAGTACATC.

Regarding this clonotype: A read error may explain this, as a much larger clone is one base away. CDR3 in amino acids: CASSQSTGELYYSYTF. CDR3 in DNA: TGCGCCAGCAGCCAATCAACAGGGGAATTATACTATAGCTACACCTTC. This chain connects TRBV4-3 to TRBJ1-2, with 7 bases that match TRBD1. There are 16 residues in the CDR3. The germline V gene has CDR1 LGHNA and CDR2 YSLEER.

This clonotype has only a few counts. This sequence joins TRBV11-2 and TRBJ1-5; D is unclear. The germline V gene encodes CDR1 SGHAT and CDR2 FQNNGV. The CDR3 totals 15 residues. Trimming took off 1 base at V and 5 bases at J, with 12 bases between the two ends. The CDR3: CASSLGGGDHQPQHF. DNA for the CDR3: TGTGCCAGCAGCTTAGGAGGTGGAGACCATCAGCCCCAGCATTTT.

As to this clonotype: Without the conserved terminal phenylalanine or tryptophan, this CDR3 likely stems from a read error. The CDR3: CASSPSGGSETQYL. In DNA, the CDR3 is TGTGCCAGCAGTCCTAGCGGGGGCTCTGAGACCCAGTACCTC. The chain has TRBV12-3 or TRBV12-4 and TRBJ2-5; 10 nucleotides agree with TRBD2. The CDR3 extends over 14 amino acids. V was clipped by 5 bases and J by 5 bases; unmatched bases: 5.

This clonotype was detected only a few times. This rearrangement joins TRBV14 to TRBJ2-3; D remains ambiguous. The CDR3 is 14 amino acids. V was cut by 5 bases and J by 2 bases, with 11 bases left in between. Germline V gene data show CDR1 as SGHDN and CDR2 as FVKESK. CDR3 protein: CASSTTPYTDTQYF. CDR3 in DNA: TGTGCCAGCAGCACCACCCCTTACACAGATACGCAGTATTTT.

This clonotype was counted at least ten times. This chain's CDR3 is CASSLTGGDYGYTF. CDR3 DNA: TGTGCCAGCAGTCTGACAGGGGGTGACTATGGCTACACCTTC. This chain connects TRBV6-5 to TRBJ1-2, with 9 bases identical to TRBD1. After removal of 5 bases from V and 3 bases from J, the junction contained 4 bases not matched to a gene. Germline CDR1 MNHEY, CDR2 SVGAGI. The CDR3 contains 14 residues.

The rearrangement links TRBV4-3 to TRBJ1-6; no firm D call. This CDR3 has 17 amino acids. Germline V lookup: CDR1 LGHNA, CDR2 YSLEER. Trimming pared 1 base from V and 9 bases from J, leaving 19 bases between. The CDR3 DNA reads as TGCGCCAGCAGCCAAGGAACGAGCCCGGATGCAGGTTCACCCCTCCACTTT. This sequence encodes CASSQGTSPDAGSPLHF.

The table lists this clonotype with a few counts. A single base separates this from a much larger clone, so it may be a read error. The chain employs TRBV7-9 and TRBJ2-2; D ambiguous. Germline CDR1 and CDR2: SEHNR and FQNEAQ (reference sequence). The CDR3 is made up of 15 amino acids. As DNA, the CDR3 is TGTGCCAGCAGCTTAACTGGAGTTGACACCGAGGAGCTGTTTTTT. Translation gives CASSLTGVDTEELFF.

This clonotype was recorded at least ten times. This chain links TRBV4-3 with TRBJ1-1, with no clear D. Germline CDR1 is LGHNA and CDR2 is YSLEER. The length of the CDR3 is 14 residues. The ends were cut back, 5 bases at V and 4 bases at J, with 14 bases in the middle. As DNA, the CDR3 is TGCGCCAGCAGCGGGGTCCTCGGGTCCACTGAAGCTTTCTTT. Translation: CASSGVLGSTEAFF.

To note about this clonotype: A much larger clone differs from this one at a single base, so this may be a read error. The CDR3: CARSQDRAGGNTEAFF. The CDR3, as DNA: TGCGCCCGCAGCCAAGATAGGGCAGGAGGAAACACTGAAGCTTTCTTT. The V gene is TRBV4-3, the J gene TRBJ1-1; D is uncertain. Germline V gene data show CDR1 as LGHNA and CDR2 as YSLEER. The length of the CDR3 is 16 residues.

At least ten counts were recorded for this clonotype. The chain joins TRBV7-2 to TRBJ2-2; TRBD1 matches 8 bases. With 5 bases clipped from V and 6 bases from J, the junction kept 8 bases outside the gene matches. The germline V gene encodes CDR1 SGHTA and CDR2 FQGNSA. This CDR3 spans 15 amino acids. CDR3: CASSRGQGGSGELFF. The CDR3 nucleotides read TGTGCCAGCAGCCGCGGACAGGGAGGATCCGGGGAGCTGTTTTTT.

The chain is built from TRBV2 and TRBJ2-1; the D is unclear. CDR1 is SNHLY and CDR2 is FYNNEI in the germline V gene. There are 13 residues in the CDR3. The ends were cut back, 7 bases at V and 0 bases at J, with 7 bases in the middle. CDR3 in amino acids: CASNPSSYNEQFF. The CDR3 coding sequence is TGTGCCAGCAACCCGAGCTCCTACAATGAGCAGTTCTTC.

This clonotype has ten or more counts. The V call is TRBV7-2, the J call TRBJ2-3; 9 bases line up with TRBD2. Germline lookup yields CDR1 SGHTA and CDR2 FQGNSA. The CDR3 length is 18 residues. The ends lost 2 bases at V and 3 bases at J; junction bases unmatched: 12. CDR3 bases: TGTGCCAGCAGCTTAATCGCGGGGGGGCGCCGTGATACAGATACGCAGTATTTT. Protein sequence: CASSLIAGGRRDTDTQYF.

This clonotype was seen a few times. V gene TRBV19 combines with J gene TRBJ2-1, with D possibly matching TRBD2 (6 bases). The CDR3 totals 14 residues. Germline values: CDR1 LNHDA, CDR2 SQIVND (reference sequence). V lost 3 bases, J lost 5 bases, and 11 bases lay in between. In DNA, the CDR3 is TGTGCCAGTAGTATCTTGGGAGGTGACAATGAGCAGTTCTTC. Its protein is CASSILGGDNEQFF. Combining the CDR3 with reference TRBV19 and TRBJ2-1 gives the whole variable domain DGGITQSPKYLFRKEGQNVTLSCEQNLNHDAMYWYRQDPGQGLRLIYYSQIVNDFQKGDIAEGYSVSREKKESFPLTVTSAQKNPTAFYLCASSILGGDNEQFFGPGTRLTVL.

This clonotype was observed a single time. A much larger clone is a single base away; this may be a read error. V is TRBV14 and J is TRBJ2-1, with 11 bases identical to TRBD2. In germline, CDR1 is SGHDN, CDR2 FVKESK. The CDR3 covers 16 residues. The CDR3 sequence: CASRQDELAGGKEQFF. The DNA for the CDR3 is TGTGCCAGCCGCCAAGACGAATTAGCGGGAGGGAAGGAGCAGTTCTTC.

This clonotype came up a few times. The gene calls are TRBV20-1 and TRBJ2-7, with D possibly matching TRBD2 (6 bases). The CDR3 has 14 amino acids. Trimming pared 3 bases from V and 3 bases from J, leaving 15 bases between. Germline V gene data show CDR1 as DFQATT and CDR2 as SNEGSKA (reference sequence). CDR3 DNA sequence: TGCAGTGCTAGGGGCGGGGCAGGTTACTACGAGCAGTACTTC. Translated: CSARGGAGYYEQYF.

Comment on this clonotype: A much larger clone sits a single nucleotide away, making a read error possible. The chain is built from TRBV7-9 and TRBJ2-5; 7 bases map to TRBD1. Germline lookup yields CDR1 SEHNR and CDR2 FQNEAQ (reference sequence). The CDR3 sequence is 14 residues long. CDR3 sequence (DNA): TGTGCCAGCAGCTCCCTGACAGGGTTAGAGACCCAGTGCTTC. Its protein is CASSSLTGLETQCF.

This clonotype has only a few counts. The chain carries TRBV28 and TRBJ2-7; the D is unclear. The germline V gene encodes CDR1 MDHEN and CDR2 SYDVKM. The CDR3 covers 12 residues. The germline V and J ends were trimmed by 2 bases and 7 bases, with 9 bases remaining between them. This chain's CDR3 is CASSLASPEQYF. DNA of the CDR3: TGTGCCAGCAGTTTAGCGTCCCCGGAGCAGTACTTC.

This rearrangement joins TRBV29-1 to TRBJ1-2; the match to TRBD1 covers 7 bases. The CDR3 consists of 16 residues. V lost 0 bases and J lost 4; bases outside the gene matches: 11. The germline V gene encodes CDR1 SQVTM and CDR2 ANQGSEA. CDR3 in amino acids: CSVEDGALGGVYGYTF. Written as DNA, the CDR3 is TGCAGCGTTGAAGACGGGGCGCTAGGGGGCGTCTATGGCTACACCTTC.

The table lists this clonotype with a few counts. This chain uses TRBV7-9 with TRBJ2-7; no firm D call. Trimming left V 1 base short and J 7 bases short, with 14 bases between. The CDR3 contains 14 residues. CDR1 is SEHNR and CDR2 is FQNEAQ in the germline V gene (reference sequence). In DNA, the CDR3 is TGTGCCAGCAGCTTAGTCGATACTATCAATGAGCAGTACTTC. Protein sequence: CASSLVDTINEQYF.

This clonotype was seen repeatedly, ten times or more. The chain has TRBV5-6 and TRBJ2-3; TRBD2 agrees at 7 bases. The CDR3 totals 15 residues. Per the germline V gene, CDR1 is SGHDT and CDR2 is YYEEEE. Germline trimming cut 0 bases from V and 4 bases from J; bases unmatched to any gene: 5. This chain's CDR3 is CASSLGGGPPDTQYF. As DNA, the CDR3 is TGTGCCAGCAGCTTGGGGGGGGGTCCTCCAGATACGCAGTATTTT.

This clonotype appeared a single time. The CDR3 sequence: CASSRVSHGYTF. The CDR3, as DNA: TGTGCCAGTAGTCGGGTCAGCCATGGCTACACCTTC. The chain uses TRBV19 and TRBJ1-2; no firm D call. The length of the CDR3 is 12 residues. Germline V gives CDR1 LNHDA, CDR2 SQIVND (reference sequence). Trimming stripped 5 bases from V and 6 bases from J, with 10 bases between.